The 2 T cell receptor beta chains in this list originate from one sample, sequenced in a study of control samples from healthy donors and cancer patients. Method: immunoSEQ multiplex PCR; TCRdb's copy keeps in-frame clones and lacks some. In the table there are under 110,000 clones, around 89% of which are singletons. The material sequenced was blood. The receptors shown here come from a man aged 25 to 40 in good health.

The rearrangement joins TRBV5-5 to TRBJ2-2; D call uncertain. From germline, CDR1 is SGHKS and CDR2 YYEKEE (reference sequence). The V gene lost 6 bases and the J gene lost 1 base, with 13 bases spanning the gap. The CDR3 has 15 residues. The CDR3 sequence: CASNIGHRNTGELFF. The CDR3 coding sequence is TGTGCCAGCAATATCGGCCATCGGAACACCGGGGAGCTGTTTTTT.

CDR3 protein: CASGVPTGVEGKNIQYF. CDR3 nucleotides: TGTGCCAGCGGAGTCCCGACAGGGGTTGAGGGGAAAAACATTCAGTACTTC. The chain is built from TRBV27 and TRBJ2-4, with 8 bases that match TRBD1. This CDR3 is built from 17 residues. Germline V gene lookup returns CDR1 MNHEY and CDR2 SMNVEV (reference sequence). V lost 8 bases to trimming and J lost 4 bases; unmatched junction nucleotides: 16.